This T cell receptor beta chain was recorded in a study of T cells in Graves' hyperthyroidism and ophthalmopathy. What was amplified from RNA transcripts were TCR beta CDR3 regions. TCR CDR3 regions were first amplified by RT-PCR with HTBI primers. TCRdb processed the multiplex PCR reads anew with MiXCR; each CDR3 protein has one entry. The table lists 380,000 or so distinct CDR3 sequences, 19% of them singletons. The trim removed 1 base at V and 8 bases at J, leaving 15 bases unmatched. Germline V gene sequence: CDR1 KGHDR, CDR2 SFDVKD. The CDR3 sequence is 17 residues long. At least ten counts were recorded for this clonotype.

The chain joins TRBV24-1 to TRBJ1-2, with 7 bases fitting TRBD1. The sequencing input was blood. This TCR derives from a woman between 18 and 29 years old with Graves' hyperthyroidism. The DNA of the CDR3 is TGTGCCACCAGTGATTTTCCGCGAAGGGGGCGAGTGGAAGGCTACACCTTC. As protein: CATSDFPRRGRVEGYTF.